The subject of this entry is one T cell receptor beta chain. The sample is drawn from a study of human T cells and chemical hapten exposure. Study information: Patients having alopecia areata, totalis or universalis were mostly female.

Noted time point: patch test 1, 2 weeks after DPC sensitization. Treatment in this sample: therapeutic diphenylcyclopropenone sensitization with weekly scalp DPC. Prior to each patch test being applied, blood was drawn. Trimming cost V 3 bases and J 0 bases, with 10 bases left between them. Per germline, CDR1 SGHNT and CDR2 YENEEA. CDR3 length equals 15 residues. Each CDR3 protein gets one entry after TCRdb re-called the RACE reads with MiXCR. Of 350,000 or so distinct CDR3 sequences listed, 6% to 8.5% are singletons. This sequence joins TRBV11-3 and TRBJ2-3, with a weak D call TRBD1 (6 bases). Here the sequenced sample was whole blood, taken in connection with sensitization to the hapten diphenylcyclopropenone (DPC). The TCR sequence derives from a woman under 30 with alopecia areata. Some clones in this sample may be carry-over from other donors' samples. Here the CDR3 reads CASSFQGKSTDTQYF. The DNA of the CDR3 is TGTGCCAGCAGCTTCCAGGGGAAAAGCACAGATACGCAGTATTTT.